This T cell receptor beta chain was found in a study of T cell changes during pregnancy in multiple sclerosis. CDR1 and CDR2 (germline): SEHNR, FQNEAQ (reference sequence). The CDR3 consists of 13 residues. The ends lost 4 bases at V and 9 bases at J; junction bases unmatched: 5. Only in-frame clones appear in the TCRdb table, and some are missing; sequencing was by immunoSEQ multiplex PCR. The top ten clones hold 8% to 11% of a sample with 30,000 or so clones, 89% of them seen once. The source of this sequence is a female donor with multiple sclerosis, enrolled in a pregnancy study. The V and J genes are TRBV7-9 and TRBJ2-1; 8 bases line up with TRBD1. The sequencing used CD8+ T cells from peripheral blood mononuclear cells, collected in the second trimester of pregnancy. The CDR3 sequence is CASSSGGAREQFF. The CDR3 region has the DNA TGTGCCAGCAGCTCAGGGGGCGCCCGTGAGCAGTTCTTC.